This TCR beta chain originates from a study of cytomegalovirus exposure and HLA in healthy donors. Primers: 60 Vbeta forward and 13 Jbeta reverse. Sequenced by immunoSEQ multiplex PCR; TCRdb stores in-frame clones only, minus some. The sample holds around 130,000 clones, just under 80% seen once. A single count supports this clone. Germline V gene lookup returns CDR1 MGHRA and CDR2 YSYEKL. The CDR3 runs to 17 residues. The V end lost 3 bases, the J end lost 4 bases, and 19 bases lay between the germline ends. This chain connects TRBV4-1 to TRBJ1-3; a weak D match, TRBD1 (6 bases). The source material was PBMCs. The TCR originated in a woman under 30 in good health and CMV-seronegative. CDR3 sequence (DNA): TGCGCCAGCAGCCAGAGGGTAGGGACATTAAGCGGAAACACCATATATTTT. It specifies CASSQRVGTLSGNTIYF.